The entry that follows covers one T cell receptor beta chain sequence. This sample is drawn from a study of blood T cell repertoires in COVID-19. Overall study: The United States, Italy and Spain supplied acute and convalescent COVID-19 samples. Sources were T cells, B-cell-depleted T cells, or PBMCs; the material itself was cDNA or gDNA.

Original processing notes: For nucleated cells, counts were estimated from reference gene primer amplification. Profiled with immunoSEQ multiplex PCR; TCRdb holds only in-frame clones, not every one. V and J calls and clone size are those listed in that table; D and trimming were worked out from the DNA. The table includes tens of thousands of clones, roughly four fifths detected once. The CDR3 loop spans 15 amino acids. Trimming took 4 bases from V and 2 from J, leaving 14 bases between them. CDR1 is MGHDK, CDR2 SYGVNS, per germline. Sequencing was performed on peripheral blood. This receptor was obtained from a human donor in a cohort sampled during active COVID-19. This chain uses TRBV25-1 with TRBJ1-2, with D maybe TRBD1 (5 bases). CDR3 in DNA: TGTGCCAGCAGTGCTCACCTGACAGAGAACTATGGCTACACCTTC. It is translated as CASSAHLTENYGYTF.